This T cell receptor beta chain appears in the sequencing data of a study of shared clonotypes between healthy human individuals. The overall study: CD4 naive and memory got three plates each, CD8 naive two, CD8 memory one.

Germline trimming cut 3 bases from V and 7 bases from J; bases unmatched to any gene: 9. The CDR3 loop spans 15 amino acids. Germline V gene lookup returns CDR1 KGHSH and CDR2 LQKENI. Concerning this clone: The sample has other DNA sequences that encode this CDR3 too.

TCRdb's copy holds only in-frame clones and misses some; the assay was immunoSEQ multiplex PCR. This table has 2 million to 2.5 million clones, about 90% appearing once. The specimen was naive CD4+ T cells from PBMCs. Subset noted: CD45RA+ positively selected. The gene calls are TRBV18 and TRBJ2-1; 7 bases align to TRBD2. The receptor was isolated from a man aged 18-30 years in good health. Some clones in this sample may be carry-over from other donors' samples. The CDR3 nucleotides are TGTGCCAGCTCACCCGTGGCGGGAGCAGGAAATGAGCAGTTCTTC. Translated, it gives CASSPVAGAGNEQFF. Full variable domain (rest looked up from reference TRBV18 and TRBJ2-1): NAGVMQNPRHLVRRRGQEARLRCSPMKGHSHVYWYRQLPEEGLKFMVYLQKENIIDESGMPKERFSAEFPKEGPSILRIQQVVRGDSAAYFCASSPVAGAGNEQFFGPGTRLTVL.